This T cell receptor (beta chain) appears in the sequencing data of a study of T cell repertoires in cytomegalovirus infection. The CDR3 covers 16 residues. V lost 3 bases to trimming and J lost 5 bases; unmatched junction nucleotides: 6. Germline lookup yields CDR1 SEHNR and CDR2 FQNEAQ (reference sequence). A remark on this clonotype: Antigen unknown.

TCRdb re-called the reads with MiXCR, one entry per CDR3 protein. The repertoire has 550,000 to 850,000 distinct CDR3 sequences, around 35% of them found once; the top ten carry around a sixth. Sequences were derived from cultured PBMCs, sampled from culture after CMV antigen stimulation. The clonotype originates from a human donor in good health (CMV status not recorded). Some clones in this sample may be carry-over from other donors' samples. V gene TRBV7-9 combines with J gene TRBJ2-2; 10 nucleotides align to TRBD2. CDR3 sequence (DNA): TGTGCCAGCAGCTTGTCGGCTAGCGGGAGAACCGGGGAGCTGTTTTTT. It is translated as CASSLSASGRTGELFF. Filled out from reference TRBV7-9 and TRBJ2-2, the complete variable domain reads DTGVSQNPRHKITKRGQNVTFRCDPISEHNRLYWYRQTLGQGPEFLTYFQNEAQLEKSRLLSDRFSAERPKGSFSTLEIQRTEQGDSAMYLCASSLSASGRTGELFFGEGSRLTVL.